Below are 15 T cell receptor beta chains sequenced from a single sample in a study of cytomegalovirus exposure and HLA in healthy donors. It was with 60 Vbeta and 13 Jbeta primers that the PCR ran. Sequencing used immunoSEQ multiplex PCR; TCRdb keeps in-frame clones, though not all of them. Listed are 100,000 to 150,000 clones; roughly 1.6% falls within the top ten. Sequencing was carried out using PBMCs. The receptor set was obtained from a woman aged 40 to 50 in good health and CMV-seronegative.

The rearrangement uses TRBV4-2 and TRBJ1-1; TRBD1 aligns across 7 bases. CDR3 length: 17 amino acids. The V gene end was trimmed by 5 bases and the J gene end by 0 bases; junction bases not matched to a gene: 12. Germline V lookup: CDR1 LGHNA, CDR2 YNFKEQ. CDR3 region: CASSAATGTVMNTEAFF. The CDR3 bases are TGTGCCAGCAGCGCGGCGACAGGGACCGTCATGAACACTGAAGCTTTCTTT.

This chain joins TRBV28 and TRBJ1-1, with D maybe TRBD1 (5 bases). Germline CDR1 MDHEN, CDR2 SYDVKM. V was cut by 3 bases and J by 10 bases, with 18 bases left in between. The CDR3 sequence is 14 residues long. This CDR3 reads CASSFNAGKSGAFF. CDR3 nucleotide sequence: TGTGCCAGCAGTTTCAACGCAGGGAAATCTGGAGCTTTCTTT.

This sequence joins TRBV28 and TRBJ1-5; no reliable D call. Trimming removed 5 bases from V and 4 bases from J, with 6 bases in between. The CDR3 totals 12 residues. Looked up from germline, CDR1 is MDHEN and CDR2 is SYDVKM. The CDR3 bases are TGTGCCAGCAGTCCCCTTAATCAGCCCCAGCATTTT. It codes for CASSPLNQPQHF.

V usage is TRBV9 and J usage is TRBJ1-6, with TRBD1 matching over 8 bases. This CDR3 comprises 16 residues. CDR1 SGDLS and CDR2 YYNGEE come from the germline V gene. V shed 3 bases and J 7 bases; nucleotides not matched to a gene: 9. This CDR3 is CASSGQAQGVNSPLHF. The CDR3 coding sequence is TGTGCCAGCAGCGGCCAGGCACAGGGGGTCAATTCACCCCTCCACTTT.

The chain is built from TRBV9 and TRBJ1-1; the D gene is possibly TRBD1 (6 bases). The CDR3 extends over 15 amino acids. The germline V and J ends were trimmed by 4 bases and 1 base, with 14 bases remaining between them. Per the germline V gene, CDR1 is SGDLS and CDR2 is YYNGEE. CDR3 in amino acids: CASSRGGYQNTEAFF. The CDR3 DNA reads as TGTGCCAGCAGCAGAGGGGGATATCAGAACACTGAAGCTTTCTTT.

This CDR3 reads CASSHQAGHLGNEQFF. CDR3 DNA sequence: TGCGCCAGCAGCCATCAAGCAGGGCACCTTGGGAATGAGCAGTTCTTC. The chain couples TRBV4-1 to TRBJ2-1; a possible D gene is TRBD1 (5 bases). Trimming left V 3 bases short and J 7 bases short, with 19 bases between. The CDR3 has 16 amino acids. Per the germline V gene, CDR1 is MGHRA and CDR2 is YSYEKL.

V usage is TRBV9 and J usage is TRBJ2-1, with TRBD2 identical over 8 bases. The CDR3 is 15 residues long. CDR1 and CDR2 (germline): SGDLS, YYNGEE. After removal of 0 bases from V and 6 bases from J, the junction contained 5 bases not matched to a gene. DNA for the CDR3: TGTGCCAGCAGCGTAGGGCTAGCGGGCTTCAATGAGCAGTTCTTC. It yields the protein CASSVGLAGFNEQFF.

This chain joins TRBV6-1 and TRBJ2-5; 14 nucleotides match TRBD2. The CDR3 runs 17 residues. Germline loops: CDR1 MNHNS, CDR2 SASEGT. V gave up 2 bases and J gave up 4 bases; unmatched junction bases: 6. The CDR3 sequence: CASSETRLAGGGETQYF. The CDR3 DNA reads TGTGCCAGCAGTGAAACCAGACTAGCGGGGGGGGGAGAGACCCAGTACTTC.

The chain combines TRBV6-6 with TRBJ1-1, with D perhaps matching TRBD1 (5 bases). Trimming took off 2 bases at V and 1 base at J, with 14 bases between the two ends. Germline assignment: CDR1 MNHNY and CDR2 SVGAGI (reference sequence). The CDR3 consists of 16 residues. The CDR3 DNA sequence: TGTGCCAGCAGTTACCCGGGGGGGGAGACGAACACTGAAGCTTTCTTT. It encodes CASSYPGGETNTEAFF.

This chain uses TRBV4-3 with TRBJ2-1; no clear D gene. Germline-derived CDR1 and CDR2 are LGHNA and YSLEER. The CDR3 runs to 16 residues. The V end lost 1 base, the J end lost 0 bases, and 10 bases lay between the germline ends. The CDR3 region is CASSQGATSSYNEQFF. In DNA, the CDR3 is TGCGCCAGCAGCCAAGGGGCAACCAGCTCCTACAATGAGCAGTTCTTC.

This chain links TRBV19 with TRBJ1-2, with D possibly matching TRBD1 (5 bases). Trimming took 6 bases from V and 3 from J, leaving 14 bases between them. CDR1 is LNHDA and CDR2 is SQIVND in the germline V gene (reference sequence). The CDR3 totals 14 residues. CDR3 DNA sequence: TGTGCCAGTAGGAGCCTACAGGTTTACTATGGCTACACCTTC. It specifies CASRSLQVYYGYTF. Full variable domain (rest looked up from reference TRBV19 and TRBJ1-2): DGGITQSPKYLFRKEGQNVTLSCEQNLNHDAMYWYRQDPGQGLRLIYYSQIVNDFQKGDIAEGYSVSREKKESFPLTVTSAQKNPTAFYLCASRSLQVYYGYTFGSGTRLTVV.

The gene calls are TRBV7-2 and TRBJ1-5, with 8 bases lining up with TRBD1. The CDR3 contains 16 residues. Germline V gives CDR1 SGHTA, CDR2 FQGNSA. J lost 4 bases, V lost 6 bases, and 11 bases had no gene match. CDR3 DNA: TGTGCCAGCAGACCCTCCCAGGGGGCTGAGAATCAGCCCCAGCATTTT. Protein: CASRPSQGAENQPQHF.

The chain combines TRBV25-1 with TRBJ1-6; D gene ambiguous. CDR1 MGHDK and CDR2 SYGVNS come from the germline V gene. Deletions cut 4 bases from V and 7 bases from J, with 14 bases between. The CDR3 is made up of 15 amino acids. Written as DNA, the CDR3 is TGTGCCAGCAGTGTCGGGCAGGCGGGGAATTCACCCCTCCACTTT. Residues: CASSVGQAGNSPLHF.

The V call is TRBV7-3, the J call TRBJ2-1; TRBD2 matches 8 bases. From germline, CDR1 is SGHTA and CDR2 FQGTGA. V lost 5 bases to trimming and J lost 10 bases; unmatched junction nucleotides: 16. The CDR3 is 16 residues long. The CDR3 reads CASSPQGLGLGKEQFF. CDR3 sequence (DNA): TGTGCCAGCAGCCCCCAGGGACTAGGGCTAGGAAAAGAGCAGTTCTTC.

This chain's CDR3 is CASSVGAGGESSYNSPLHF. The CDR3 nucleotides are TGTGCCAGCAGCGTTGGGGCAGGGGGCGAGAGCTCCTATAATTCACCCCTCCACTTT. The chain uses TRBV7-2 and TRBJ1-6, with TRBD1 matching 8 bases. CDR1 and CDR2 (germline): SGHTA, FQGNSA. The CDR3 loop spans 19 amino acids. V lost 5 bases, J lost 0 bases, and 12 bases stayed unmatched.